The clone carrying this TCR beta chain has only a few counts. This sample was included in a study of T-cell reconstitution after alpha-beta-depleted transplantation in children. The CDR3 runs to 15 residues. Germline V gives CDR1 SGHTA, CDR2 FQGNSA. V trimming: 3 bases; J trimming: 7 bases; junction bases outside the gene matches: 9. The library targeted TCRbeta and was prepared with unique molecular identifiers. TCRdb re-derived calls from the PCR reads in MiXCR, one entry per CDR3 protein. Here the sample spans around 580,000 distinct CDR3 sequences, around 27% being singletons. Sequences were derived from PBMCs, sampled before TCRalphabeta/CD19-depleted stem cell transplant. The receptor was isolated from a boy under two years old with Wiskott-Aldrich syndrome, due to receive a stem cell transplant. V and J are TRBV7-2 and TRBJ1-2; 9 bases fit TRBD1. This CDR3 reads CASSFRTGALTGYTF. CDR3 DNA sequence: TGTGCCAGCAGCTTCAGGACAGGGGCCTTAACTGGCTACACCTTC. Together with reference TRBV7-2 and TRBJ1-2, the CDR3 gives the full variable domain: GAGVSQSPSNKVTEKGKDVELRCDPISGHTALYWYRQSLGQGLEFLIYFQGNSAPDKSGLPSDRFSAERTGGSVSTLTIQRTQQEDSAVYLCASSFRTGALTGYTFGSGTRLTVV.